These 7 T cell receptor beta chains were sequenced from one sample in a study of blood T cell repertoires in COVID-19. Assay: immunoSEQ multiplex PCR; the TCRdb copy retains only in-frame clones and omits some. The sample contains 75,000 to 100,000 clones, around 86% of which appear only once. Input material: peripheral blood. These receptors all stem from an elderly woman with acute or convalescent COVID-19.

This clone was counted only a few times. The V gene is TRBV19, the J gene TRBJ2-5; 7 bases agree with TRBD2. The CDR3 has 13 amino acids. Germline V lookup: CDR1 LNHDA, CDR2 SQIVND (reference sequence). With 3 bases clipped from V and 5 bases from J, the junction kept 3 bases outside the gene matches. Here the CDR3 DNA reads TGTGCCAGTAGTATCATACTAGCGGAGACCCAGTACTTC. Residues: CASSIILAETQYF.

The chain uses TRBV6-5 and TRBJ1-2, with D unclear. Germline lookup yields CDR1 MNHEY and CDR2 SVGAGI. The length of the CDR3 is 14 residues. V was trimmed by 2 bases and J by 8 bases, leaving 15 bases between them. The CDR3 protein is CASSYVGSPWGYTF. For the CDR3, the DNA is TGTGCCAGCAGTTACGTGGGGAGTCCTTGGGGCTACACCTTC.

V usage is TRBV7-2 and J usage is TRBJ2-2; D not certain. Trimming left V 1 base short and J 7 bases short, with 10 bases between. The CDR3 covers 14 residues. Per the germline V gene, CDR1 is SGHTA and CDR2 is FQGNSA. The CDR3 here is CASSLELVGGELFF. In DNA, the CDR3 is TGTGCCAGCAGCTTAGAGCTAGTGGGCGGGGAGCTGTTTTTT.

V usage is TRBV27 and J usage is TRBJ2-7; 9 bases are shared with TRBD2. Germline values: CDR1 MNHEY, CDR2 SMNVEV (reference sequence). CDR3 length: 16 residues. The J segment lost 5 bases and the V segment lost 6 bases, leaving 14 bases of the junction unmatched. CDR3 sequence reads: CASRPKQGSSGNEQYF. Here the CDR3 DNA reads TGTGCCAGCAGACCCAAACAGGGGTCTAGCGGGAACGAGCAGTACTTC.

V usage is TRBV29-1 and J usage is TRBJ2-1, with D tentatively TRBD1 (5 bases). CDR1 SQVTM and CDR2 ANQGSEA come from the germline V gene. Trimming shortened V by 8 bases and J by 5 bases, and 31 bases separated the two germline ends. The CDR3 length is 18 residues. CDR3 DNA: TGCAGCAGCCGAAGGCAGGGTATGGTCGGGCGGTCCGACAATGAGCAGTTCTTC. Translation gives CSSRRQGMVGRSDNEQFF.

This clone was observed a handful of times. The rearrangement links TRBV2 to TRBJ2-7; D unresolved. Germline assignment: CDR1 SNHLY and CDR2 FYNNEI. CDR3 size: 17 residues. V shed 6 bases and J shed 0 bases, with 21 bases lying between them. The CDR3 nucleotides read TGTGCCAGCAGCGCTAGTCCGCACTATTCGGGCTCCTACGAGCAGTACTTC. Amino acids: CASSASPHYSGSYEQYF.

The chain employs TRBV27 and TRBJ1-2, with TRBD1 matching 10 bases. J was trimmed by 2 bases and V by 6 bases; bases with no gene match: 6. The CDR3 runs 15 residues. CDR1 and CDR2 from the germline V gene are MNHEY and SMNVEV (reference sequence). CDR3 DNA: TGTGCCAGCAGCCTTCTGGGACAGGGGAACTATGGCTACACCTTC. It is translated as CASSLLGQGNYGYTF.